This T cell receptor beta chain appears in the sequencing data of a study of blood T cell repertoires in COVID-19. Overall study: Acute and convalescent COVID-19 specimens originated in the United States, Italy and Spain. PBMCs, B-cell-depleted T cells, or T cells provided the cDNA or gDNA that made up the material.

CDR3 size: 12 residues. V gave up 3 bases and J gave up 4 bases, with 10 bases separating them. Germline V gene data show CDR1 as GTSNPN and CDR2 as SVGIG (reference sequence). Generated by immunoSEQ multiplex PCR, the TCRdb table keeps only in-frame clones and is missing some. Among roughly 99,000 clones listed, 84% were seen once. The source is a human donor in a cohort sampled during active COVID-19. The specimen sequenced was peripheral blood. The rearrangement links TRBV30 to TRBJ2-7; D is possibly TRBD1 (6 bases). CDR3 in DNA: TGTGCCTGGAGCGGGACAAGATACGAGCAGTACTTC. This sequence encodes CAWSGTRYEQYF.